This passage covers 5 T cell receptor beta chains from one sample sequenced in a study of blood T cell repertoires in COVID-19 (dated by TCRdb to about 2020). The library was obtained by the immunoSEQ multiplex PCR assay. TCRdb retrieved this table from immuneACCESS and kept in-frame rearrangements only. Not all clones are present; in checked studies, unresolved V genes account for under half, and no reason is known for the remainder. In all, the sample holds over 150,000 clones, and more than 70% of those were seen once. The ten biggest clones cover 6.2% of the sample. The sample comprised PBMCs or T cells enriched from blood (not recorded which). The receptors were sampled from a man in his forties who had recovered from COVID-19.

V gene TRBV12-3 or TRBV12-4 combines with J gene TRBJ1-5, with D maybe TRBD1 (5 bases). The CDR3 spans 13 residues. V lost 6 bases and J lost 3, with 9 bases in between. DNA of the CDR3: TGTGCCAGCAGCCCCAGGGACAATCAGCCCCAGCATTTT. Amino acids: CASSPRDNQPQHF.

This sequence joins TRBV29-1 and TRBJ1-5; possible D gene TRBD1, 6 bases. CDR1 and CDR2 (germline): SQVTM, ANQGSEA. V was cut by 5 bases and J by 0 bases, with 11 bases left in between. The CDR3 has 14 residues. The CDR3 is CSVTQGHSNQPQHF. The CDR3 DNA sequence: TGCAGCGTTACACAGGGCCATAGCAATCAGCCCCAGCATTTT.

This clone was picked up a small number of times. This chain joins TRBV10-3 and TRBJ1-2; D ambiguous. This CDR3 spans 14 amino acids. Germline assignment: CDR1 ENHRY and CDR2 SYGVKD. Trimming took off 5 bases at V and 2 bases at J, with 12 bases between the two ends. The CDR3 sequence is CAISPPGGNYGYTF. CDR3 coding DNA: TGTGCCATCAGTCCGCCTGGAGGGAACTATGGCTACACCTTC.

The chain is built from TRBV30 and TRBJ2-7; 8 positions agree with TRBD1. Germline CDR1 is GTSNPN and CDR2 is SVGIG (reference sequence). The CDR3 is 12 residues long. Trimming removed 8 bases from V and 6 bases from J; junction bases left unmatched: 9. This CDR3 is CAGFRTGREQYF. In DNA, the CDR3 is TGTGCCGGCTTTAGGACAGGGCGCGAGCAGTACTTC.

This chain joins TRBV19 and TRBJ1-5; 10 bases map to TRBD1. J gave up 4 bases and V 4 bases, and 7 bases lay outside the gene matches. CDR1 is LNHDA, CDR2 SQIVND, per germline (reference sequence). The CDR3 loop spans 16 amino acids. Written as DNA, the CDR3 is TGTGCCAGTAGTACCCGGGACAGGGGTACTAATCAGCCCCAGCATTTT. Its protein product is CASSTRDRGTNQPQHF.